The present T cell receptor beta chain was sequenced within a study of monozygotic twins with inflammatory bowel disease. Findings and caveats of the study: Relative clonotype sharing with others was diminished in IBD patients versus healthy twins, particularly with disease activity.

On this clonotype itself: Antigen specificity is unknown.

TCRdb reworked the 5' RACE reads into one entry per CDR3 protein, no DNA. The sample has just over 300,000 distinct CDR3 sequences. Germline V lookup: CDR1 MGHDK, CDR2 SYGVNS. This CDR3 is 16 amino acids long. Someone took an approximately 2.5 ml blood sample from each of the donors. The source of this sequence is a human donor with ulcerative colitis or Crohn's disease, or a healthy co-twin of an affected twin (not recorded which). This chain links TRBV25-1 with TRBJ1-6; the TCRdb call, TRBD1, lacks DNA for checking. Sequenced: blood. CDR3 region: CASSESRRQGRSPLHF.